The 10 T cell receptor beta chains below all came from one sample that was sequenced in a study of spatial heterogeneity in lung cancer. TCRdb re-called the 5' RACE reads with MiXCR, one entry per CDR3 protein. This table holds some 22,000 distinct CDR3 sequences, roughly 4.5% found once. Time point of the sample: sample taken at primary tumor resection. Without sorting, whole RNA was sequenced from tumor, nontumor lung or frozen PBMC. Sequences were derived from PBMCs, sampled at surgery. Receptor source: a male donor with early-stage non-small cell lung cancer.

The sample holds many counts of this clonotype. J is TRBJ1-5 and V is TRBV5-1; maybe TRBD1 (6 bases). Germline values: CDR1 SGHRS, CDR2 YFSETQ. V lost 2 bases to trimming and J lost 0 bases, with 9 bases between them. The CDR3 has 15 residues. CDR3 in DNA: TGCGCCAGCAGCTTCACAGGGCATAGCAATCAGCCCCAGCATTTT. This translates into CASSFTGHSNQPQHF.

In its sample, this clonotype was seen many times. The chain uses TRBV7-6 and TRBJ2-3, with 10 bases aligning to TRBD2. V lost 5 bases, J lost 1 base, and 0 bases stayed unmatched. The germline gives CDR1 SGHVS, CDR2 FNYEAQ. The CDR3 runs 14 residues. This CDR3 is CASSGTSGTDTQYF. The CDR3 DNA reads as TGTGCCAGCAGCGGGACTAGCGGCACAGATACGCAGTATTTT. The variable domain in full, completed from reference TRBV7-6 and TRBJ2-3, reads GAGVSQSPRYKVTKRGQDVALRCDPISGHVSLYWYRQALGQGPEFLTYFNYEAQQDKSGLPNDRFSAERPEGSISTLTIQRTEQRDSAMYRCASSGTSGTDTQYFGPGTRLTVL.

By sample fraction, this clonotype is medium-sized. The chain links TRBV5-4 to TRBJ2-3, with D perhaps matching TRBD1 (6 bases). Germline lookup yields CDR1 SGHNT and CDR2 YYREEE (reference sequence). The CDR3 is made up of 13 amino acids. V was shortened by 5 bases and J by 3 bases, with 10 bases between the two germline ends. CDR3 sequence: CASRSQGTDTQYF. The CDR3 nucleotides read TGTGCCAGCAGATCGCAGGGGACAGATACGCAGTATTTT.

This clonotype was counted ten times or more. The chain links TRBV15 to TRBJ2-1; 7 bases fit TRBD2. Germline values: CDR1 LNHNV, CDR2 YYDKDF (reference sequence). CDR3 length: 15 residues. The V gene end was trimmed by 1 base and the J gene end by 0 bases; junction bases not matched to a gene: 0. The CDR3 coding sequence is TGTGCCACCAGCAGAGCGGGAGGCTCCTACAATGAGCAGTTCTTC. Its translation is CATSRAGGSYNEQFF.

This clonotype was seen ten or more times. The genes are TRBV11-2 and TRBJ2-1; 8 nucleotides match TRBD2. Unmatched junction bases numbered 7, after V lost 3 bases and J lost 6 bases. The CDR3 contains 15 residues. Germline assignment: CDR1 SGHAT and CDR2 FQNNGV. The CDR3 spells CASSLMASGSNEQFF. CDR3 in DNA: TGTGCCAGCAGCTTGATGGCTAGCGGGTCCAATGAGCAGTTCTTC.

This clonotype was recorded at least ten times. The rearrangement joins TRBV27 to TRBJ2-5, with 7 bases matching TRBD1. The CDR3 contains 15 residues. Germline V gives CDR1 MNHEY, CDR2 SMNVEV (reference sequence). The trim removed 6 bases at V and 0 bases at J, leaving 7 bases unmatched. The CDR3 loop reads CASSQIGTDQETQYF. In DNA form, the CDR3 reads TGTGCCAGCAGCCAAATTGGGACAGACCAAGAGACCCAGTACTTC.

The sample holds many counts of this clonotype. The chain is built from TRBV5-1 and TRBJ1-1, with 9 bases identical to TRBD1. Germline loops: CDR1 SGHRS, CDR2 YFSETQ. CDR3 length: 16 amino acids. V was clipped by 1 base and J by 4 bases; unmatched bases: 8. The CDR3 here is CASSLSRGQGGTEAFF. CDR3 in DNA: TGCGCCAGCAGCTTGAGTAGGGGACAGGGCGGCACTGAAGCTTTCTTT.

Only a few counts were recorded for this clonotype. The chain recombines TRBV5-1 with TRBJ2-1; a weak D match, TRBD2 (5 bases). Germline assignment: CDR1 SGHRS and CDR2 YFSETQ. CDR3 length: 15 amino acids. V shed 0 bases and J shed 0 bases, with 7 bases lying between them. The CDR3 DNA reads TGCGCCAGCAGCTTGGCGGGGAGCTCCTACAATGAGCAGTTCTTC. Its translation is CASSLAGSSYNEQFF.

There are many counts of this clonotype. CDR3 amino acids: CASSLRTRRNEQFF. CDR3 in DNA: TGTGCCAGCAGCTTAAGGACCCGGAGGAATGAGCAGTTCTTC. The chain recombines TRBV7-2 with TRBJ2-1; maybe TRBD2 (5 bases). This CDR3 has 14 amino acids. Trimming removed 2 bases at V and 7 bases at J, with 12 bases between. Germline V CDR1 and CDR2: SGHTA, FQGNSA.

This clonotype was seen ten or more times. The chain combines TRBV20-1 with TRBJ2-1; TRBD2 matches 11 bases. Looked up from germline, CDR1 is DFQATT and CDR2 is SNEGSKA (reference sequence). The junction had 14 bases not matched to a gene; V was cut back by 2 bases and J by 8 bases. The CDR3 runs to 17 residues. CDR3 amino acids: CSARFLAGGTRGDEQFF. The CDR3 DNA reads TGCAGTGCTAGATTCCTAGCGGGAGGCACGAGGGGAGATGAGCAGTTCTTC.